The next 14 T cell receptor beta chains were all read from a single sample in a study of cytomegalovirus exposure and HLA in healthy donors. This PCR relied on a set of 60 Vbeta primers and 13 Jbeta primers. The method was immunoSEQ multiplex PCR; TCRdb's version includes in-frame clones alone and lacks a portion of them. This sample contains 70,000 or so clones. Sequencing was carried out using PBMCs. The source is a man aged 40-55 years in good health and CMV-seronegative.

The chain joins TRBV29-1 to TRBJ1-3; no reliable D call. Germline-derived CDR1 and CDR2 are SQVTM and ANQGSEA. The CDR3 covers 15 residues. Trimming shortened V by 0 bases and J by 7 bases, and 16 bases separated the two germline ends. CDR3 loop: CSVEETSDPRNTIYF. The CDR3 coding sequence is TGCAGCGTTGAAGAAACGTCGGATCCCAGGAACACCATATATTTT.

The chain has TRBV25-1 and TRBJ1-6; 7 bases fit TRBD1. This CDR3 is 17 amino acids long. Trimming took 8 bases from V and 2 from J; bases not matched to a gene: 12. Germline V gene lookup returns CDR1 MGHDK and CDR2 SYGVNS. This CDR3 is CASLKIDREAYNSPLHF. DNA of the CDR3: TGTGCCAGCCTTAAGATTGACAGGGAGGCCTATAATTCACCCCTCCACTTT.

The chain carries TRBV27 and TRBJ1-4; possible D gene TRBD1, 6 bases. CDR1 is MNHEY and CDR2 is SMNVEV in the germline V gene (reference sequence). V lost 6 bases, J lost 10 bases, and 12 bases lay in between. The CDR3 has 12 amino acids. Here the CDR3 reads CASRGGHGKLFF. CDR3 bases: TGTGCCAGCAGGGGGGGGCACGGAAAACTGTTTTTT.

The V gene is TRBV25-1, the J gene TRBJ1-2, with D possibly TRBD1 on 5 matching bases. The germline CDR1 and CDR2 sequences are MGHDK and SYGVNS. The V end lost 0 bases, the J end lost 1 base, and 9 bases lay between the germline ends. This CDR3 has 15 residues. The CDR3 DNA reads TGTGCCAGCAGTGAATATCAGGGTCATAACTATGGCTACACCTTC. Its protein product is CASSEYQGHNYGYTF.

This chain connects TRBV5-6 to TRBJ2-5; D is undetermined. Germline V gives CDR1 SGHDT, CDR2 YYEEEE. Trimming cost V 5 bases and J 5 bases, with 19 bases left between them. This CDR3 comprises 15 residues. CDR3 amino acids: CASRQPRGRAETQYF. The CDR3 DNA follows: TGTGCCAGCAGGCAACCCAGAGGTCGTGCGGAGACCCAGTACTTC.

The V call is TRBV4-1, the J call TRBJ2-4; D might be TRBD1 (6 bases). The V and J ends lost 0 bases and 1 base respectively, with 13 bases between them. Per germline, CDR1 MGHRA and CDR2 YSYEKL. The CDR3 consists of 17 residues. This CDR3 is CASSQELQGPAKNIQYF. CDR3 DNA sequence: TGCGCCAGCAGCCAAGAGTTGCAGGGGCCGGCCAAAAACATTCAGTACTTC.

V gene TRBV10-3 combines with J gene TRBJ1-4; 8 bases are a match to TRBD1. Trimming removed 6 bases from V and 3 bases from J; junction bases left unmatched: 3. Germline V CDR1 and CDR2: ENHRY, SYGVKD. CDR3 length equals 14 residues. This CDR3 reads CAIREGQANEKLFF. The CDR3 region has the DNA TGTGCCATCAGGGAGGGACAGGCTAATGAAAAACTGTTTTTT.

The gene calls are TRBV7-8 and TRBJ2-2, with D unresolved. The CDR3 sequence is 15 residues long. Trimming pared 5 bases from V and 5 bases from J, leaving 15 bases between. Germline CDR1 SGHVS, CDR2 FQNEAQ. The CDR3 here is CASSPQLRRTGELFF. CDR3 in DNA: TGTGCCAGCAGCCCCCAATTGAGGAGAACCGGGGAGCTGTTTTTT. The full variable domain, its missing parts supplied by reference TRBV7-8 and TRBJ2-2, is GAGVSQSPRYKVAKRGQDVALRCDPISGHVSLFWYQQALGQGPEFLTYFQNEAQLDKSGLPSDRFFAERPEGSVSTLKIQRTQQEDSAVYLCASSPQLRRTGELFFGEGSRLTVL.

The rearrangement joins TRBV5-1 to TRBJ1-1, with 12 nucleotides matching TRBD1. V dropped 4 bases and J dropped 3; count of bases not matched to a gene: 7. Germline CDR1 and CDR2: SGHRS and YFSETQ. The CDR3 loop spans 16 amino acids. The CDR3 nucleotides read TGCGCCAGCAGCACTACGGGACAGGGGGCGGACACTGAAGCTTTCTTT. Protein: CASSTTGQGADTEAFF. Full variable domain (remainder filled in from reference TRBV5-1 and TRBJ1-1): KAGVTQTPRYLIKTRGQQVTLSCSPISGHRSVSWYQQTPGQGLQFLFEYFSETQRNKGNFPGRFSGRQFSNSRSEMNVSTLELGDSALYLCASSTTGQGADTEAFFGQGTRLTVV.

The chain links TRBV19 to TRBJ1-5; 12 positions match TRBD1. Germline V gene lookup returns CDR1 LNHDA and CDR2 SQIVND (reference sequence). The trim removed 6 bases at V and 5 bases at J, leaving 8 bases unmatched. The CDR3 length is 16 residues. This CDR3 reads CASRASGQGAYQPQHF. CDR3 nucleotide sequence: TGTGCCAGTAGGGCATCGGGACAGGGGGCGTATCAGCCCCAGCATTTT.

V gene TRBV6-1 combines with J gene TRBJ1-3; 9 positions agree with TRBD1. Germline V gives CDR1 MNHNS, CDR2 SASEGT. The V gene end was trimmed by 0 bases and the J gene end by 6 bases; junction bases not matched to a gene: 6. CDR3 length: 16 residues. CDR3 sequence: CASSEATGTGTNTIYF. CDR3 nucleotide sequence: TGTGCCAGCAGTGAAGCTACGGGGACAGGGACAAACACCATATATTTT.

The chain uses TRBV7-2 and TRBJ1-6; possible D gene TRBD1, 5 bases. Germline V CDR1 and CDR2: SGHTA, FQGNSA. This CDR3 is built from 15 residues. Trimming stripped 2 bases from V and 10 bases from J, with 15 bases between. CDR3 protein: CASSLRDQGRSPLHF. For the CDR3, the DNA is TGTGCCAGCAGCTTAAGGGATCAGGGAAGGTCACCCCTCCACTTT.

This chain links TRBV6-1 with TRBJ2-7; TRBD1 matches at 10 bases. Germline CDR1 MNHNS, CDR2 SASEGT. V was clipped by 0 bases and J by 6 bases; unmatched bases: 5. The CDR3 length is 15 residues. CDR3: CASSEARTGGFEQYF. The CDR3 DNA is TGTGCCAGCAGTGAAGCGAGGACAGGGGGATTCGAGCAGTACTTC.

This rearrangement joins TRBV9 to TRBJ2-1; TRBD1 matches at 8 bases. The CDR3 has 14 amino acids. V trimming: 3 bases; J trimming: 3 bases; junction bases outside the gene matches: 2. Germline values: CDR1 SGDLS, CDR2 YYNGEE. The CDR3: CASSAGQGYNEQFF. In DNA form, the CDR3 reads TGTGCCAGCAGCGCCGGACAGGGCTACAATGAGCAGTTCTTC.